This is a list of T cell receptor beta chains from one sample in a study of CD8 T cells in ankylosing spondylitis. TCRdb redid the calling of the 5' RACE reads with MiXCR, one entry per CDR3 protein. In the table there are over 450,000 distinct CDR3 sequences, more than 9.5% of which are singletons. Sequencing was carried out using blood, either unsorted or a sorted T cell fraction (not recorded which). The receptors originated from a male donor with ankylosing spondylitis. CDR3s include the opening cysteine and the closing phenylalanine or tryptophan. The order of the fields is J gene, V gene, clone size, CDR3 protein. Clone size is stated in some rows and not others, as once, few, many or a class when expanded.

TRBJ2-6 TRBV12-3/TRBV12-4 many CASSLEQGLGGGANVLTF
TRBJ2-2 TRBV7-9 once CASSPGSNTGELFF
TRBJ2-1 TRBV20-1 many CSARPRRGQRSYNEQFF
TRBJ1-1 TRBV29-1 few CSVLSGVQNTEAFF
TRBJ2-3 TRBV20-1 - CSADTTSGITDTQYF
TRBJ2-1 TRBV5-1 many CASSPPGTSGAQFF
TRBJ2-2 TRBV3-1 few CASSRRLADGTGELFF
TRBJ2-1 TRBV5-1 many CASSQGLAGTNEQFF
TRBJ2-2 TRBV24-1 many CASRDIYTGELFF
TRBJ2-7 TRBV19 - CASSRSKTYEQYF